This is a list of T cell receptor beta chains from one sample in a study of OX40 agonist ivuxolimab in advanced cancers. Some clones are missing from TCRdb's copy, which holds only in-frame ones; the method was immunoSEQ multiplex PCR. The table includes 20,000 to 30,000 clones, almost 90% detected once. The material sequenced was CD4+ or CD8+ T cells sorted from blood, taken in a trial of the OX40 agonist ivuxolimab. All receptors come from an adult with an advanced solid tumor such as melanoma, head and neck, liver or kidney cancer. Both conserved end residues are part of each CDR3. Each record gives: J gene, V gene, clone size, D gene, CDR3 protein, CDR3 DNA. A D gene is named only where the DNA matches it firmly. Clone size appears in some rows only: once, few, many, or a class for an expanded clone.

TRBJ2-7 TRBV7-9 - - CASSPRTLLGEQYF TGTGCCAGCAGCCCCCGGACGCTACTCGGCGAGCAGTACTTC
TRBJ1-1 TRBV29-1 once TRBD1 CSVEVPGQSEAFF TGCAGCGTTGAGGTACCGGGACAGTCTGAAGCTTTCTTT
TRBJ1-2 TRBV5-4 - - CATLDGVNYGYTF TGTGCCACCCTCGATGGGGTCAACTATGGCTACACCTTC
TRBJ2-7 TRBV9 once TRBD1 CASSLGQVSYEQYF TGTGCCAGCAGCCTAGGACAGGTCTCCTACGAGCAGTACTTC
TRBJ2-2 TRBV25-1 - - CASNRQGAGELFF TGTGCCAGCAATCGGCAAGGGGCCGGGGAGCTGTTTTTT
TRBJ2-7 TRBV4-1 once - CASSQPGGGEQYF TGCGCCAGCAGCCAACCAGGGGGGGGCGAGCAGTACTTC
TRBJ2-1 TRBV6-6 - TRBD2 CASSDIAGDTNEQFF TGTGCCAGCAGTGACATAGCGGGGGATACAAATGAGCAGTTCTTC
TRBJ1-5 TRBV28 - - CASSLRTGFGQPQHF TGTGCCAGCAGTTTACGGACGGGGTTTGGACAGCCCCAGCATTTT
TRBJ2-1 TRBV7-9 - TRBD1 CASSLGQGILDEQFF TGTGCCAGCAGCTTGGGACAGGGAATTTTGGATGAGCAGTTCTTC
TRBJ1-4 TRBV28 few TRBD1 CASSESDRAGPEKLFF TGTGCCAGCAGTGAGTCTGACAGGGCTGGGCCTGAAAAACTGTTTTTT
TRBJ2-1 TRBV11-2 - TRBD1 CASSPGQGHNEQFF TGTGCCAGCAGCCCGGGACAGGGACACAATGAGCAGTTCTTC
TRBJ2-2 TRBV11-3 - - CASSFEFGELFF TGTGCCAGCAGCTTTGAGTTTGGGGAGCTGTTTTTT
TRBJ1-4 TRBV18 - - CASSPQPSTTNEKLFF TGTGCCAGCTCACCCCAGCCTTCAACAACTAATGAAAAACTGTTTTTT